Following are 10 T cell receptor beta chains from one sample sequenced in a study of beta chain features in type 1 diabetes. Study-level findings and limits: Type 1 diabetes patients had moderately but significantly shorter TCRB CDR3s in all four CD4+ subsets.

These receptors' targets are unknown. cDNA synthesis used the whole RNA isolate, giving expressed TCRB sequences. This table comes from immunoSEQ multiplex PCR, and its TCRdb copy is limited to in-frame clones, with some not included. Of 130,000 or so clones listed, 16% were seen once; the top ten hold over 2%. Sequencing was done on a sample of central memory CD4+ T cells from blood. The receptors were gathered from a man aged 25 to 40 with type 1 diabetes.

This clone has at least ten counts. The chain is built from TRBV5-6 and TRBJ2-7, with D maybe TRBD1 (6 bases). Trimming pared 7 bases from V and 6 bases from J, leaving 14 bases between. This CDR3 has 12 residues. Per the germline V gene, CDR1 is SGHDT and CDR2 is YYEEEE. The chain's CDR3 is CASDRLGFEQYF. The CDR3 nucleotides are TGTGCCAGCGACAGGCTGGGGTTCGAGCAGTACTTC.

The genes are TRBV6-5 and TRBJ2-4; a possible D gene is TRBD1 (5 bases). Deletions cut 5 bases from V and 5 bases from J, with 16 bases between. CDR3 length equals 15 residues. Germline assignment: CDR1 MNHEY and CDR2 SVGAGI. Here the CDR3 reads CASSPTGGGENIQYF. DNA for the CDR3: TGTGCCAGCAGTCCCACAGGTGGTGGTGAAAACATTCAGTACTTC.

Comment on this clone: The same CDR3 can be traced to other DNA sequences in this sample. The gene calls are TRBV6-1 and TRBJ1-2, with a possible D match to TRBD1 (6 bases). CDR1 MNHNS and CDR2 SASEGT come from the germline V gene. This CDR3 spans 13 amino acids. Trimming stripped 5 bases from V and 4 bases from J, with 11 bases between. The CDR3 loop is CASSPDSGYGYTF. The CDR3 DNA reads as TGTGCCAGCAGTCCGGACAGTGGCTATGGCTACACCTTC.

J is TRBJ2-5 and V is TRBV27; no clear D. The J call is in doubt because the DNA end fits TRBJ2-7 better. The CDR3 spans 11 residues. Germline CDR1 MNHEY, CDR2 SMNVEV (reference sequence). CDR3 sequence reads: CASQKNNEQYF. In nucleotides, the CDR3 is TGTGCCAGCCAAAAGAATAACGAGCAGTACTTC.

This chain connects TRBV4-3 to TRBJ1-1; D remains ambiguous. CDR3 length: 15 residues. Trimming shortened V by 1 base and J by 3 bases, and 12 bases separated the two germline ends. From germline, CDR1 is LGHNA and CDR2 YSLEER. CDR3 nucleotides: TGCGCCAGCAGCCAAGCTAGGGCTTGGGACACTGAAGCTTTCTTT. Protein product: CASSQARAWDTEAFF.

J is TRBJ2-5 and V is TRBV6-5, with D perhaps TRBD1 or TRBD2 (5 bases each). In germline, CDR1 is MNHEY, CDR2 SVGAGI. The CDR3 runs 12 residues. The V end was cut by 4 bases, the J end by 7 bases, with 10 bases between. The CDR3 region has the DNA TGTGCCAGCAGTTTGCCGAGGGGGACCCAGTACTTC. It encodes CASSLPRGTQYF.

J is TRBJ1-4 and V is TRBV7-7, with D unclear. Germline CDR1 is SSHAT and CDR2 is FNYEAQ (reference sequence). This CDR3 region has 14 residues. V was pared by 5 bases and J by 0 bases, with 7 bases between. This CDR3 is CASSPVATNEKLFF. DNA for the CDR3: TGTGCCAGCAGCCCAGTCGCAACTAATGAAAAACTGTTTTTT.

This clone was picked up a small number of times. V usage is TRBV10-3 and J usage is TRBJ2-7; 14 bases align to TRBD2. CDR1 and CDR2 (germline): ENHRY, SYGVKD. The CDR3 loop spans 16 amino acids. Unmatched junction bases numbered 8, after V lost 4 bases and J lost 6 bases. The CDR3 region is CAISAPGLAGAGEQYF. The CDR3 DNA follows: TGTGCCATCAGTGCGCCGGGACTAGCGGGGGCGGGCGAGCAGTACTTC.

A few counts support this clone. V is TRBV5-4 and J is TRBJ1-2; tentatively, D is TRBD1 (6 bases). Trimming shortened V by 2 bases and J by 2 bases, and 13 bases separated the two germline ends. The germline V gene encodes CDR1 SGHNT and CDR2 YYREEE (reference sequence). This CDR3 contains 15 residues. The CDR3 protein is CASSLKGGINYGYTF. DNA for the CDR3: TGTGCCAGCAGCTTAAAGGGGGGAATCAACTATGGCTACACCTTC. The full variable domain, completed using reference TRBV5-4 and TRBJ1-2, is ETGVTQSPTHLIKTRGQQVTLRCSSQSGHNTVSWYQQALGQGPQFIFQYYREEENGRGNFPPRFSGLQFPNYSSELNVNALELDDSALYLCASSLKGGINYGYTFGSGTRLTVV.

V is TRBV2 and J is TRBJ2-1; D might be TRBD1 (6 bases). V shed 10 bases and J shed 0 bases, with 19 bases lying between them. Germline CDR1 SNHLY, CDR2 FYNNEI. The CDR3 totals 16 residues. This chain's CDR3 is CAIHNSDSSSYNEQFF. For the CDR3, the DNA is TGTGCCATCCATAATTCGGACAGTAGCTCCTACAATGAGCAGTTCTTC.